The entry that follows covers one T cell receptor (beta chain) sequence. The target of this receptor is not known. No much larger clonotype is one base removed from it; base qualities were not supplied. The germline V gene supplies CDR1 MNHNS and CDR2 SASEGT. V loses 5 bases at its end and J loses 4 bases; junction bases beyond the gene matches: 6. The CDR3 goes from the cysteine to the phenylalanine over 16 residues. Only the CDR3 portion is preserved as DNA: 48 bases, with reading frame beginning at the first base. The sample is drawn from a study of glioma-infiltrating T cells (dated by TCRdb to about 2016). Regarding the complete study: Low-grade gliomas were represented by WHO grade II oligodendrogliomas or astrocytomas, and glioblastomas were represented by WHO grade IV tumors that were sampled at initial rather than recurrent diagnosis. To measure divergence between tissue and blood T-cell populations, each tissue-infiltrating repertoire was compared with the peripheral blood repertoire of the same patient. Three low-grade glioma patients, fewer than 10 primary glioblastoma patients, and three non-glioma patients who contributed non-neoplastic brain tissue made up the paired cohort. Glioma tissue, non-neoplastic brain tissue and matched peripheral blood mononuclear cells were used as sources from which TCR alpha- and beta-chain repertoires were sequenced. Glioma patients received dexamethasone for six or fewer days before surgery. Sequencing coverage of 4.5- to 10-fold of 900,000 to 1,000,000 peripheral T cells was targeted for blood libraries.

Surgical brain or tumor specimens were cryofrozen in liquid nitrogen immediately after resection, and peripheral blood cells were collected concurrently. Summary of the overall study and its limitations: Group comparisons were based on small numbers of patients: three non-neoplastic, three low-grade glioma and roughly 8 glioblastoma patients. VJ-independent divergence between tissue and blood was lower than expected in non-neoplastic patients but higher than expected in all gliomas, particularly low-grade gliomas. Very few CDR3 sequences were shared between tissue and blood, attributed to high CDR3 diversity and limited sampling. Patients with low tissue-blood divergence were marked by a signature set of shared blood CDR3 motifs, and that set was depleted in highly divergent patients.

The iRepertoire nested amplicon-rescue multiplex PCR (arm-PCR) platform was used to amplify TCR alpha and beta CDR3 regions from RNA. One-step reverse transcription and amplification used roughly 95-450 ng of tissue mRNA or PBMC total RNA as input. Following bead purification, Illumina adapters were added by a secondary multiplex PCR, and the libraries were gel-purified between 200 and 400 bp. Demultiplexing relied on internal 6-nucleotide barcodes carried by the libraries. Sequencing of libraries was performed on an Illumina MiSeq with 2x220 or 2x250 nucleotide paired-end reads. In the authors' own workflow: Paired reads were merged with FLASH 1.2.11 and aligned to the GRCh37 human genome with BWA-MEM before extracting TRA and TRB reads. V and J assignment used an IMGT-derived reference of cassette sequences and CDR3 motifs that included pseudogenes. Three-frame translation of reads was performed, and productive CDR3s were defined as those with a C...FGXG motif and no stop codons. Unique combinations of V-J cassette pair and CDR3 amino acid sequence were defined as clonotypes. Hamming distance filtering was applied to reads, with thresholds set by the sequence error rate of each sample in mapped regions. The raw public data were reprocessed by TCRdb itself: fastp quality trimming at Q25, MiXCR clonotype calling, in-frame beta chains only. Each record represents a unique CDR3 protein, reported with the most common genes and DNA among its rows. The V and J calls come from TCRdb's annotation, not from the publication. The sample profile shows around 350,000 distinct CDR3 sequences; roughly two fifths of them were found once. The ten largest clones capture approximately 12% of the sample.

In this chain, TRBV6-1 is recombined with TRBJ2-3, and TRBD2 matches 13 of the central bases. The TCR sequence derives from a human donor with low-grade glioma or glioblastoma, undergoing nonglioma brain surgery, or in good health (not recorded which). The sample was glioma tissue, nonneoplastic brain tissue, or PBMCs (not recorded which). The DNA reads TGTGCCAGCAGTCAGACTAGCGGGAGGTGGTCAGATACGCAGTATTTT. Translated, this is CASSQTSGRWSDTQYF.